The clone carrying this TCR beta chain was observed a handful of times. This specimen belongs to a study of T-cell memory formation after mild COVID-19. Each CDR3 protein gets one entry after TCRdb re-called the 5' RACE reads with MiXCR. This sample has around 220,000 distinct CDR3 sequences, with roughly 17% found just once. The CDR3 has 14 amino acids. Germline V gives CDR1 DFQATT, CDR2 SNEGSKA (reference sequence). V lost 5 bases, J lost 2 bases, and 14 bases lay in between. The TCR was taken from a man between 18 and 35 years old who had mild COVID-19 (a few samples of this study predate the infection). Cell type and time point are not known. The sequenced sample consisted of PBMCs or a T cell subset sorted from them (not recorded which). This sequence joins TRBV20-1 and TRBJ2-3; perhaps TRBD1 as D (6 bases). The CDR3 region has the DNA TGCAGTGCTGCGCTCTGGGGGCCCACAGATACGCAGTATTTT. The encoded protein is CSAALWGPTDTQYF.